What follows are 13 T cell receptor beta chains derived from one specimen sequenced in a study of Graves' ophthalmopathy and Graves' hyperthyroidism. TCR beta CDR3 amplification used RNA transcripts. The workflow started with a first-round RT-PCR run with HTBI primers and then moved on to a second-round multiplex PCR. One entry per CDR3 protein results from TCRdb running MiXCR on the multiplex PCR reads. This table has about 500,000 distinct CDR3 sequences, less than 45% appearing once. The source material was peripheral blood or thyroid tissue (not recorded which). The receptors were sampled from an adult man with Graves' hyperthyroidism.

The rearrangement uses TRBV4-1 and TRBJ2-6; D remains ambiguous. V was trimmed by 1 base and J by 0 bases, leaving 13 bases between them. Germline V gene sequence: CDR1 MGHRA, CDR2 YSYEKL. This CDR3 region has 18 residues. DNA for the CDR3: TGCGCCAGCAGCCAAGCAAGATCCAGACGCTCTGGGGCCAACGTCCTGACTTTC. Protein: CASSQARSRRSGANVLTF.

A note on this clonotype: This may be a read error, as it is one base from a much larger clone. The J gene is TRBJ2-7, the V gene TRBV7-2; D possibly matches TRBD1 or TRBD2 (5 bases each). Looked up from germline, CDR1 is SGHTA and CDR2 is FQGNSA. The CDR3 spans 14 residues. The V end lost 5 bases, the J end lost 5 bases, and 16 bases lay between the germline ends. For the CDR3, the DNA is TGTGCCAGCAGCCTAGAGGGGTGGGACCACGAGCAGTACTTC. It codes for CASSLEGWDHEQYF.

This clonotype was counted ten times or more. One base away lies a much larger clone, so this may be a sequencing read error. The chain links TRBV5-4 to TRBJ2-5; the D gene could be TRBD1 or TRBD2 (6 bases each). Trimming took off 2 bases at V and 1 base at J, with 9 bases between the two ends. CDR3 length: 14 amino acids. CDR1 and CDR2 (germline): SGHNT, YYREEE (reference sequence). CDR3 sequence (DNA): TGTGCCAGCAGCTTTGGAGGGGGCCAAGAGACCCAGTACTTC. This codes for CASSFGGGQETQYF.

For this clonotype: Sequence at one end of the junction differs from germline and may be a read error. The chain recombines TRBV10-3 with TRBJ2-5; 7 bases are a match to TRBD1. The last part of the DNA fits TRBJ2-1 better; the J call may be wrong. There are 16 residues in the CDR3. CDR1 is ENHRY and CDR2 is SYGVKD in the germline V gene. As DNA, the CDR3 is TGTGCCAGCAGTGAATGGGTAGGGGGCTTTGGAGATGAGCAGTTCTTC. This encodes CASSEWVGGFGDEQFF.

This clonotype was recorded many times. This chain connects TRBV19 to TRBJ1-1; a weak D match, TRBD1 (5 bases). Trimming stripped 7 bases from V and 4 bases from J, with 10 bases between. CDR1 is LNHDA, CDR2 SQIVND, per germline (reference sequence). The CDR3 is made up of 12 amino acids. The CDR3 DNA reads TGTGCCAGTATGATGGGGGGCACTGAAGCTTTCTTT. This sequence encodes CASMMGGTEAFF.

This clonotype came up a few times. V is TRBV20-1 and J is TRBJ2-5; 7 bases match TRBD1. The CDR3 has 13 amino acids. The germline gives CDR1 DFQATT, CDR2 SNEGSKA (reference sequence). Trimming at V came to 5 bases and at J to 1 base, leaving 4 bases not matched to a gene. DNA for the CDR3: TGCAGTGCTGGAAGGGACAGCCAAGAGACCCAGTACTTC. It specifies CSAGRDSQETQYF.

This sequence joins TRBV9 and TRBJ2-5, with 9 nucleotides matching TRBD1. The CDR3 covers 15 residues. Germline lookup yields CDR1 SGDLS and CDR2 YYNGEE. With V trimmed by 2 bases and J by 5 bases, 7 bases remained unmatched. The CDR3 loop is CASSVGTGSRETQYF. For the CDR3, the DNA is TGTGCCAGCAGCGTCGGGACAGGGAGCAGGGAGACCCAGTACTTC.

This chain uses TRBV28 with TRBJ1-5; D is ambiguous. V was trimmed by 10 bases and J by 1 base, leaving 20 bases between them. Germline-derived CDR1 and CDR2 are MDHEN and SYDVKM. CDR3 size: 16 residues. The CDR3 region has the DNA TGTGCCACCCGCTCAGTATTAAGGCGGAGCAATCAGCCCCAGCATTTT. This translates into CATRSVLRRSNQPQHF.

The chain is built from TRBV9 and TRBJ2-5; a possible D gene is TRBD1 (6 bases). Germline CDR1 and CDR2: SGDLS and YYNGEE. The CDR3 has 16 amino acids. V dropped 3 bases and J dropped 11 bases, with 26 bases sitting between them. The CDR3 nucleotides read TGTGCCAGCAGCGGGGGAGAACAGGGATTCACAGATACGCAGTACTTC. This codes for CASSGGEQGFTDTQYF. The full variable domain, completed using reference TRBV9 and TRBJ2-5, is DSGVTQTPKHLITATGQRVTLRCSPRSGDLSVYWYQQSLDQGLQFLIQYYNGEERAKGNILERFSAQQFPDLHSELNLSSLELGDSALYFCASSGGEQGFTDTQYFGPGTRLLVL.

This chain uses TRBV6-5 with TRBJ1-2; TRBD1 matches at 7 bases. Germline CDR1 reads MNHEY; CDR2 reads SVGAGI. The CDR3 has 15 amino acids. Trimming at V came to 7 bases and at J to 2 bases, leaving 10 bases not matched to a gene. The CDR3 coding sequence is TGTGCCAGCACCGACACCGGGACAGCGAACTATGGCTACACCTTC. Residues: CASTDTGTANYGYTF.

The V gene is TRBV20-1, the J gene TRBJ2-2; 9 bases match TRBD2. V was pared by 3 bases and J by 6 bases, with 17 bases of the junction left unmatched. The germline V gene encodes CDR1 DFQATT and CDR2 SNEGSKA (reference sequence). The CDR3 loop spans 18 amino acids. CDR3 sequence (DNA): TGCAGTGCTAGTAGGCTAGCGGGGCCACAAGCTAACGCCGGGGAGCTGTTTTTT. Translation gives CSASRLAGPQANAGELFF.

This clonotype was seen more than once but under ten times. The V gene is TRBV10-3, the J gene TRBJ2-7, with a possible D match to TRBD1 (6 bases). V was cut by 11 bases and J by 5 bases, with 19 bases left in between. CDR3 length: 13 residues. Germline-derived CDR1 and CDR2 are ENHRY and SYGVKD. The CDR3 region has the DNA TGTGCCGGAGGAAGTACAGGGAGCAACGAGCAGTACTTC. Its protein product is CAGGSTGSNEQYF.

Regarding this clonotype: One junction end does not reproduce the germline sequence, and a read error may be involved. The chain couples TRBV7-2 to TRBJ1-6; possibly TRBD1 for D (5 bases). The length of the CDR3 is 17 residues. Germline CDR1 reads SGHTA; CDR2 reads FQGNSA. This CDR3 is CASSQGSGRSRNSPLHF. The CDR3 nucleotides are TGCGCCAGCAGCCAGGGTTCGGGACGCAGTAGAAATTCACCCCTCCACTTT.